This TCR beta chain came from a study of blood T cell repertoires in COVID-19. The V gene lost 4 bases and the J gene lost 3 bases, with 19 bases spanning the gap. Germline lookup yields CDR1 SGHDN and CDR2 FVKESK. The CDR3 extends over 16 amino acids. Authors' analysis steps: Estimation of nucleated cell counts was performed using reference gene primer amplification. Using immunoSEQ multiplex PCR, the repertoire was profiled, and TCRdb retains in-frame clones only, with some absent. The V and J calls and clone size were taken over from that table, and D and trimming were inferred from the DNA. Of fewer than 60,000 clones in the sample, around 80% were seen once.

This receptor was identified in an elderly woman with COVID-19, enrolled during active disease. The specimen was peripheral blood. V is TRBV14 and J is TRBJ2-7; a possible D gene is TRBD2 (5 bases). As DNA, the CDR3 is TGTGCCAGCAGCCTGACTAAGACCTTCGGAAGCTACGAGCAGTACTTC. Protein: CASSLTKTFGSYEQYF.